This TCR beta chain stems from a study of blood T cell repertoires in COVID-19. Sequencing was performed with immunoSEQ multiplex PCR; in TCRdb, only in-frame clones are kept and a portion is missing. The sample yields fewer than 100,000 clones, about 87% seen once. Germline V gene sequence: CDR1 MNHEY, CDR2 SMNVEV (reference sequence). The CDR3 has 13 amino acids. The V end was cut by 6 bases, the J end by 4 bases, with 10 bases between. This chain joins TRBV27 and TRBJ1-3; D might be TRBD1 (5 bases). This TCR came from a human donor in a cohort sampled during active COVID-19. Material: peripheral blood. CDR3 sequence (DNA): TGTGCCAGCAGCCTCAGACAGGGAAACACCATATATTTT. Protein sequence: CASSLRQGNTIYF.